These 4 T cell receptor beta chains were sequenced from one sample in a study of preoperative IRX-2 immunotherapy in early breast cancer (dated by TCRdb to about 2019). This specimen's treatment or condition label, per the study, means: preoperative locoregional IRX-2 cytokine immunotherapy. The library was obtained by the immunoSEQ multiplex PCR assay. As stored in TCRdb, this immuneACCESS dataset retains in-frame rearrangements with V and J assigned. A fraction of the clones does not appear; measured against another copy, unresolved V genes explain less than half of the discrepancy, and the remainder lacks a known reason. For this sample the table gives about 98,000 clones, of which roughly 90% were detected only once. Clones ranked in the top ten supply about 2.1% of the sample. The starting material was tumor tissue, obtained after IRX-2 immunotherapy. The receptors were gathered from a human donor with breast cancer.

Of note for this clone: At one of its ends the junction is not consistent with the germline gene, which may arise from a read error. The rearrangement uses TRBV6-8 and TRBJ2-3; perhaps D is TRBD1 or TRBD2 (5 bases each). Germline V gives CDR1 MNHGY, CDR2 SAAAGT. The CDR3 is made up of 16 amino acids. The CDR3 region is CAISAGTPLSTDTQYF. The CDR3 DNA follows: TGTGCCATCAGTGCCGGGACCCCTCTTAGCACAGATACGCAGTATTTT.

The genes are TRBV7-1 and TRBJ1-4; D not resolved. TRBV7-1 is annotated as an ORF whose role is uncertain. V was shortened by 6 bases and J by 0 bases, with 11 bases between the two germline ends. This CDR3 spans 15 amino acids. In DNA form, the CDR3 reads TGTGCCAGCAGAACTACAGCGACAACTAATGAAAAACTGTTTTTT. It encodes CASRTTATTNEKLFF.

V and J are TRBV28 and TRBJ2-2; D gene uncertain. The CDR3 contains 15 residues. The germline V gene encodes CDR1 MDHEN and CDR2 SYDVKM. V gave up 4 bases and J gave up 7 bases, with 16 bases separating them. The CDR3 DNA is TGTGCCAGCAGTTCCCCTCTTGCGGAGCTCGGGGAGCTGTTTTTT. As protein: CASSSPLAELGELFF.

On this clone: A read error may produce the germline difference seen at one junction end. The CDR3 DNA sequence: TGTGTCAGCATCTCGGGAGCCGGCAAAAATGAGCAGTTCTTC. It specifies CVSISGAGKNEQFF. The chain uses TRBV6-8 and TRBJ2-1, with D tentatively TRBD2 (6 bases). Germline CDR1 MNHGY, CDR2 SAAAGT. The CDR3 has 14 amino acids.